A selection of T cell receptor beta chains follows, all from one sample in a study of blood T cells in healthy people across ages. TCRdb analysed the 5' RACE reads with MiXCR anew, one entry per CDR3 protein. This sample has about 580,000 distinct CDR3 sequences, with 47% found just once. The sequencing sample was made of blood. The receptors stem from a man aged 80 or over in good health. Each CDR3 is given with its conserved first and last residue. A D gene is named only where the DNA matches it firmly. The listing skips clone size in some rows; elsewhere it reads once, few, many or a size class.

TRBD1 | - | TRBJ2-5 | TRBV2 | 15 | TGTGCCAGCAGCCGGGGGTTGACAGGGGGAGAGACCCAGTACTTC | CASSRGLTGGETQYF
TRBD2 | - | TRBJ2-7 | TRBV30 | 14 | TGTGCCTGGAGTAGAGGGACTAGATTCGACGAGCAGTACTTC | CAWSRGTRFDEQYF
- | - | TRBJ1-1 | TRBV30 | 11 | TGTGCCTGGGCAGGGTGGACTGAAGCTTTCTTT | CAWAGWTEAFF
TRBD2 | few | TRBJ2-1 | TRBV6-2/TRBV6-3 | 14 | TGTGCCAGCAGATCGGGGGGACCCTCTAATGAGCAGTTCTTC | CASRSGGPSNEQFF
- | - | TRBJ1-4 | TRBV9 | 15 | TGTGCCAGCAGCGTAGGTGTTGCAACTAATGAAAAACTGTTTTTT | CASSVGVATNEKLFF
- | - | TRBJ2-1 | TRBV7-9 | 11 | TGTGCCAGCGGAGTTGACAATGAGCAGTTCTTC | CASGVDNEQFF
TRBD2 | few | TRBJ2-1 | TRBV7-2 | 19 | TGTGCCAGCAGCCGAACCGGGACTAGCGGTTTCAGCTCCTACAATGAGCAGTTCTTC | CASSRTGTSGFSSYNEQFF
- | - | TRBJ2-3 | TRBV6-6 | 16 | TGTGCCAGCAGTTGGGGTCAAGGACAAAACACAGATACGCAGTATTTT | CASSWGQGQNTDTQYF
- | - | TRBJ2-4 | TRBV5-1 | 14 | TGCGCCAGCAGCCCGGGGGTTCTGAAAAACATTCAGTACTTC | CASSPGVLKNIQYF
- | - | TRBJ2-1 | TRBV12-3/TRBV12-4 | 14 | TGTGCCAGCAGTTTAGGTTTGCAAGTAAATGAGCAGTTCTTC | CASSLGLQVNEQFF
- | - | TRBJ1-3 | TRBV5-1 | 14 | TGCGCCAGCGGAGACGGAAACAAGGGGAACACCATATATTTT | CASGDGNKGNTIYF
- | many | TRBJ2-1 | TRBV6-6 | 16 | TGTGCCAGCAGTTACTCGAGTGGGAGCTCCTACAATGAGCAGTTCTTC | CASSYSSGSSYNEQFF
TRBD1 | - | TRBJ2-5 | TRBV5-1 | 15 | TGCGCCAGCAGCTTGGGGACAGGGACGGGGGAGACCCAGTACTTC | CASSLGTGTGETQYF
- | few | TRBJ2-5 | TRBV11-1 | 14 | TGTGCCAGCAGCTTGAGGACTTTGCAAGAGACCCAGTACTTC | CASSLRTLQETQYF
- | few | TRBJ2-1 | TRBV20-1 | 15 | TGCAGTGCTGGGTCGGACCATGCGCCCTACAATGAGCAGTTCTTC | CSAGSDHAPYNEQFF
- | few | TRBJ2-5 | TRBV6-5 | 14 | TGTGCCAGCAGTTACCGGGACACGGGAGAGACCCAGTACTTC | CASSYRDTGETQYF
- | - | TRBJ1-1 | TRBV9 | 12 | TGTGCCAGCAGCACCCCCCGGACTGAAGCTTTCTTT | CASSTPRTEAFF
- | - | TRBJ1-2 | TRBV27 | 17 | TGTGCCAGCAGTTTATCATGGTCCCAGACAGGTGGCTATGGCTACACCTTC | CASSLSWSQTGGYGYTF
- | few | TRBJ2-3 | TRBV7-3 | 14 | TGTGCCAGCAGCCTCTTAGGGGGGTCGGATACGCAGTATTTT | CASSLLGGSDTQYF
TRBD2 | - | TRBJ2-3 | TRBV10-2 | 14 | TGCGCCAGCACCCCTAGCGGGGTCACAGATACGCAGTATTTT | CASTPSGVTDTQYF
TRBD2 | - | TRBJ2-1 | TRBV7-9 | 15 | TGTGCCAGCAGCTTTGGGACTAGCGGGGACAATGAGCAGTTCTTC | CASSFGTSGDNEQFF
- | few | TRBJ2-3 | TRBV7-9 | 16 | TGTGCCAGCACCCGGGACCGCACCGGGAGCACAGATACGCAGTATTTT | CASTRDRTGSTDTQYF
- | - | TRBJ1-5 | TRBV4-1 | 16 | TGCGCCAGCAGCCAAGACGGTGGGCTCGGCAATCAGCCCCAGCATTTT | CASSQDGGLGNQPQHF
TRBD1 | - | TRBJ1-2 | TRBV2 | 11 | TGTGCCAGCAGTGGAGGGGGCGGCTACACCTTC | CASSGGGGYTF